This section outlines one T cell receptor beta chain sequence together with its context. This clone has a handful of counts. The specificity of this receptor is unknown. No much larger clone is present one base from it, and per-base qualities are unavailable. The cohort was made up of 500 to 850 healthy bone marrow donors. All cohort members were sampled while nominally healthy, although unrecorded immune exposures were likely present. The donor was CMV seronegative and belonged to the group of over 350 seronegative cohort members. Every donor gave a peripheral blood sample, and the peripheral blood mononuclear cells from that sample were used for TCR beta sequencing. Genomic DNA extraction from the blood cell samples was performed with the Qiagen DNeasy Blood Extraction Kit. Library construction relied on the immunoSEQ multiplex PCR assay. For the multiplex PCR, a mixture combining 60 forward primers for TCR Vbeta segments and 13 reverse primers for TCR Jbeta segments was used. The CDR3 region of rearranged TCR beta genes was amplified from genomic DNA with a multiplex PCR assay. The Illumina HiSeq System was used to sequence the amplified TCR beta libraries as 87-base-pair reads. Regarding the original processing steps: Across the 670 or so repertoires, a later analysis counted about 81 million unique TCR beta chains, roughly 11 million of which were shared by at least two donors. To remove PCR and sequencing errors, raw reads were error-corrected and collapsed into unique sequences using a nearest-neighbor algorithm that merged closely related sequences. Alignment of CDR3 sequences to IMGT reference sequences was used to assign V, D and J gene segments. For a sequence to be retained, at least a six-nucleotide match to both a V gene segment and a J gene segment was required. Rearrangements were called productive when the CDR3 lacked stop codons and stayed in frame with V and J; all others were non-productive. CDR3 was defined by IMGT convention, running from the second conserved V-encoded cysteine to the conserved J-encoded phenylalanine. The earlier analysis of some 580 of the donors excluded any sequence lacking an unambiguous match to a single V gene segment. In an earlier analysis of approximately 550 of the donors, V segments were called functional above 56.7% productive rearrangements and were called segregating when the between-donor standard deviation exceeded 5%. A statistical classification framework was developed to diagnose cytomegalovirus status using the catalog of TCR beta chain sequences. In a later analysis, TCR nucleotide sequences were compared against IMGT/GENE-DB human TR gene sequences so that V and J genes could be assigned. In a later analysis, CDR3 sequences and most-parsimonious VDJ recombination scenarios were assigned using the TCRdist pipeline. In a later analysis, every TCR beta chain was defined by the combination of its CDR3 amino acid sequence and its V-gene family, and reads without a unique V-gene family were dropped. To address suspected cross-contamination and a sequencing artifact, a later analysis removed a few hundred highly shared, low-generation-probability nucleotide sequences. A later analysis calculated a clonal expansion index for each public chain from normalized within-repertoire ranks of inferred template counts. A later analysis computed generation probabilities with a VDJ recombination model fitted to out-of-frame rearrangements, and checked the results against IGoR. A later analysis scored TCR-TCR, TCR-HLA and TCR-CMV co-occurrence with hypergeometric tests, applying a repertoire-size bias correction to TCR pairs. To estimate false discovery rates, a later analysis permuted the HLA or CMV assignments 20 times. In a later analysis, co-occurring TCRs were grouped using DBSCAN, with TCRdist sequence similarity added in when clustering inside HLA-allele-positive subsets. Co-occurrence clustering excluded repertoires with fewer than 30,000 or more than 120,000 public chains, plus five with anomalous nucleotide sharing. Held by TCRdb, this immuneACCESS table contains in-frame sequences only and omits some clones. Under half of the omission traces to an unresolved V gene where checked; the cause of the rest is unknown. V and J calls plus clone size are reproduced from that table; the DNA served to infer D and trimming. Within this sample are about 160,000 clones, with just over 75% of them counted one time only. The ten top clones hold roughly 1.5% of the sample.

The source of the sample is a study of cytomegalovirus exposure and HLA in healthy donors (dated by TCRdb to about 2017). Regarding the complete study: In an earlier analysis of 587 of the donors, approximately 300 Gb of sequence data and 117 million unique TCR beta sequences from roughly 180 million T cells were reported. An early release that covered several hundred HLA-typed donors contained 250 to 350 gigabases of sequencing data and about 84 million unique TCR sequences. Of the roughly 400 genotyped donors, more than 75% were placed in the genetic ancestry cluster associated with self-reported Caucasian donors. The aim of the study was to test whether cataloging public T cell receptors could identify signatures of past pathogen exposure. The T cell repertoires of under 700 subjects were profiled by immunosequencing and related to cytomegalovirus serostatus. A separate validation cohort of roughly 120 different subjects was used in addition to the roughly 700-subject first cohort. To predict cytomegalovirus infection status, the study brought together high-throughput TCR immunosequencing, statistical association of individual TCRs with disease status, and machine learning. A later analysis re-analyzed previously published TCR beta repertoires from approximately 670 donors and added high-resolution HLA genotyping to study TCR occurrence patterns. The later analysis used no new phenotypic data to find candidate immune exposures, relying instead on TCR beta sequences and their occurrence across donors. In an earlier analysis of 587 of the donors, high-throughput TCR beta sequencing was used to judge whether each TCR beta V gene segment behaved as functional or pseudogenic. Alongside the repertoire data, information on donor age, sex, ethnicity and CMV serostatus was compiled. A later genetic analysis used genome-wide SNP genotypes for about three fifths of the 666 donors, treating that subset as a discovery cohort. Every repertoire in the discovery cohort had been generated on one and the same sequencing platform. Class I and class II HLA loci were covered by the typing at four-digit resolution. The number of donors typed differed by locus, with about 629-640 for A, B, C, DRB1 and DQB1, about 500 for DQA1, 606 for DPA1, and 400 to 490 for DPB1. Because of strong linkage in the cohort, four or five DR-DQ haplotypes were treated as single units for association and clustering. On average, 235,054 unique TCR beta nucleotide sequences were sequenced per donor among fewer than 500 genotyped donors of the cohort, with roughly 18% of those sequences being non-productive.

Broader findings and caveats from the paper: A later analysis found that TCR association rates varied across HLA loci, with DRB1 alleles showing the most associated TCRs and HLA-C alleles the fewest. For the cohort, immune exposure information was limited to CMV serostatus. When HLA alleles, especially DR and DQ, strongly co-occurred, attributing TCR associations to individual alleles was difficult. The study listed 150 to 200 TCR beta chains as associated with cytomegalovirus. About 17 rarely observed V segments, including chromosome 9 orphons, were excluded from the earlier analysis of just under 600 of the donors because counts were too low. Cytomegalovirus status was reported to be diagnosed by the classifier with high specificity and sensitivity in both the original and validation cohorts. The sequencing pipeline was judged likely to have produced a cluster of highly shared sequence variants as a technical artifact. Correlated functional status among segregating V segments might be attributable to linkage disequilibrium, but an unknown experimental factor could not be ruled out. In a later genetic analysis, a missense DCLRE1C variant was associated with V-gene and J-gene trimming of TCR beta chains, and the association was replicated in an independent cohort. HLA typing was unavailable for some donors at each locus, so association tests used only the typed subset. In a later analysis, HLA-associated TCR beta chains were found to be more clonally expanded and to have lower generation probabilities than equally common non-associated chains. According to a later analysis, most CMV-associated TCR beta chains appeared to be HLA-restricted, and the HLA associations seemed to be driven largely by CMV exposure. A further reported finding was that TCR beta sequences accurately predicted the HLA-A and HLA-B alleles for most subjects in the first cohort. Only TCR beta chains were sequenced in this cohort, and the absence of alpha or paired-chain data limited detectable features. Broadly in line with IMGT annotations, most TCR beta V segments showed up in productive rearrangements about 90% or about 30% of the time in an earlier analysis of approximately 640 of the donors. The authors suggested that the approach could potentially be generalized to other disease states and immunological phenotypes. In vitro tests confirmed that a few of the cytomegalovirus-associated TCR beta chains recognize cytomegalovirus antigens. According to a later analysis, parvovirus B19, influenza, CMV and Epstein-Barr virus appeared linked to several top co-occurrence clusters. At a false discovery rate of 0.05, a later analysis linked some 18,000 TCR beta sequences to specific HLA alleles. Most TCR sequences were seen in very few donors, while some public TCRs were found in many individuals. In a later genetic analysis, fewer N-insertions in productive TCRs were reported among donors in an Asian-associated ancestry cluster than the roughly 700-donor mean. Roughly uniform sequencing depth across donors was assumed in presence/absence analyses, although this assumption may not hold.

The sequence derives from a man aged 40-55 years in good health and CMV-seronegative. The sample consisted of PBMCs.

The nucleotide sequence is TGTGCCAGCAGCCCCGGGACAGTACCCTACGAGCAGTACTTC. Its translation reads: CASSPGTVPYEQYF. Recombination joined TRBV7-3 with TRBJ2-7; TRBD1 agrees with 7 junctional bases. CDR1 and CDR2 (SGHTA, FQGTGA) derive from the germline V gene. From the cysteine through the phenylalanine, the CDR3 covers 14 amino acids. The retained sequence is limited to the CDR3, 42 bases, with the frame set at the first base. V and J are trimmed by 5 bases and 2 bases, and the gene matches miss 6 bases of the junction. When the CDR3 is completed using the reference TRBV7-3 and TRBJ2-7 genes on either side, the full variable domain is GAGVSQTPSNKVTEKGKYVELRCDPISGHTALYWYRQSLGQGPEFLIYFQGTGAADDSGLPNDRFFAVRPEGSVSTLKIQRTERGDSAVYLCASSPGTVPYEQYFGPGTRLTVT.